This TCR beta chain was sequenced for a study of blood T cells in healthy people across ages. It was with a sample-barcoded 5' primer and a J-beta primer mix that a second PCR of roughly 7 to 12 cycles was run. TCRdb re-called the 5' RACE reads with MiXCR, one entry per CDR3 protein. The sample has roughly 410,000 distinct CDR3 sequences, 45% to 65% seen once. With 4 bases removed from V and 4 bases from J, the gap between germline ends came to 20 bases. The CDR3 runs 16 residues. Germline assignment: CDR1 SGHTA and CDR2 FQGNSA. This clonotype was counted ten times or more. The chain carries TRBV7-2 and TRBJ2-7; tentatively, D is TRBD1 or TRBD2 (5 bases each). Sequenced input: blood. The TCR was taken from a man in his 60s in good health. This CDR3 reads CASSSPGGTILYEQYF. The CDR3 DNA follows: TGTGCCAGCAGCTCCCCCGGTGGGACCATCTTATACGAGCAGTACTTC.